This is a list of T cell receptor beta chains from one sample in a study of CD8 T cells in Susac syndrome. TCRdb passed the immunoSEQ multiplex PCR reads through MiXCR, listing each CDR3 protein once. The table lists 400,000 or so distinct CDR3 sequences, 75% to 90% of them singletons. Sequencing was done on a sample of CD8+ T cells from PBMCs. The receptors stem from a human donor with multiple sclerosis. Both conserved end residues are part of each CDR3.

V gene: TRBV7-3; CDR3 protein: CASSVGGEGSSYEQYF
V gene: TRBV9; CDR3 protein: CASSESRGYEQYF
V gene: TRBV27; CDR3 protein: CASSLGIYNEQFF
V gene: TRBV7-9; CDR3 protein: CASSFSPTHGLQETQYF
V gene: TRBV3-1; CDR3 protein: CASSQARDSTYNEQFF
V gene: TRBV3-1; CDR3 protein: CASSPTGLSNQPQHF
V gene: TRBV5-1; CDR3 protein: CASRVSGPNPYNEQFF
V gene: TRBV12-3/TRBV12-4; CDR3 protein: CASSFTRGADTQYF
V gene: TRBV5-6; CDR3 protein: CASSWPRGGGEQYF
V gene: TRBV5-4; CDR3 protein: CATGQGNTEAFF
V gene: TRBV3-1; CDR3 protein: CASSQASWDEADNEQFF
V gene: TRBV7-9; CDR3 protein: CASSGDRNTGELFF
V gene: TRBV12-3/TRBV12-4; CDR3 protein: CASISRGLGTGELFF
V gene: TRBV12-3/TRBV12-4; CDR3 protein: CASSFGFQALFSAGDEKLFF
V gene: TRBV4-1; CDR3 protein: CASSQVQGGNEQFF
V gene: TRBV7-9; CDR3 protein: CASSVETGETEAFF
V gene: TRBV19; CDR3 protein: CASIGGTDYGYTF
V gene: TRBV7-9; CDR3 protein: CASSLYVEGGTEAFF
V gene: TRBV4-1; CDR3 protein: CASSQEGGLGNTIYF
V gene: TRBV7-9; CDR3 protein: CASSLAEELGNQPQHF
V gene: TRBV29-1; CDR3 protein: CSVGVGSYEQYF
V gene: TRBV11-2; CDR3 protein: CASSLDRQGIFGIQYF
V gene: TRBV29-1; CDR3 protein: CSVVFQNVAEAFF
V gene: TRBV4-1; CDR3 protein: CASSQSRGEDDTEAFF
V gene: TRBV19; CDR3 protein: CASSFRTGQGGSEAFF
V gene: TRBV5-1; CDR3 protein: CASSGGQGIYF
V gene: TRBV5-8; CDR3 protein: CASSYDGSSGNTIYF
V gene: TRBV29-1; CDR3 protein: CSVEAGRPGYTF
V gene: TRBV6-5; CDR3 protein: CASNTGGQEAFF
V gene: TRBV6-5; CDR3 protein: CASSYSVAAWNTEAFF
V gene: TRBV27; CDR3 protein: CASSLSGQGGTDTQYF
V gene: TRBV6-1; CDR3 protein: CASSEASEETQYF
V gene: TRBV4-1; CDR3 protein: CASSQIPGTEAFF
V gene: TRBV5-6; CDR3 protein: CASSLYIPRELAKNIQYF
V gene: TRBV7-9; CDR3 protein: CASSLDGAGFYEQYF
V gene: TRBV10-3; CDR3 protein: CAISAPDRESYEQYF
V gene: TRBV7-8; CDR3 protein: CASSLAWDTEAFF
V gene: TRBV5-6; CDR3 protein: CASSFFGPTGNTNEKLFF
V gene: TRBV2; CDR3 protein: CASAGSGTGSYEQYF
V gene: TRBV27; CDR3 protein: CASSLRGLLYTQYF
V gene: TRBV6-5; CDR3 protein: CASSYTEESSYNEQFF
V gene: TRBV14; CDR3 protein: CASSQPGLAVQETQYF
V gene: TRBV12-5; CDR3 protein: CASDGTESTYEQYF
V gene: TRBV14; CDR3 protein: CASSHSRQGGLTEAFF
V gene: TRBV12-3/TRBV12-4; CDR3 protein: CASNIIGVTGELFF
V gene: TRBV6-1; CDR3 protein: CASKLTELAKNIQYF
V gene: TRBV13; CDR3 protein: CASSSITGTSGGYTGELFF